This T cell receptor beta chain was identified during a study of blood T cell repertoires in COVID-19. Germline CDR1 and CDR2: MNHEY and SVGEGT. V was clipped by 4 bases and J by 8 bases; unmatched bases: 7. The CDR3 loop spans 15 amino acids. In terms of age and location, participants ranged from roughly 18 to 90 years and lived in about 25 US areas. Participant reports of clinical history set cohort assignment. Symptom resolution, clearance, or two negative PCRs marked the recovered donors of Cohort 3. Generated by immunoSEQ multiplex PCR, the TCRdb table keeps only in-frame clones and is missing some. The sample lists some 200,000 clones; roughly four fifths were seen once.

The source of this sequence is a man aged 35 to 55 who had recovered from COVID-19. Sequencing was done on a sample of PBMCs or T cells enriched from blood (not recorded which). V gene TRBV6-2 or TRBV6-3 combines with J gene TRBJ2-1; 11 nucleotides agree with TRBD2. The CDR3 coding sequence is TGTGCCAGCAGTTTAGTAGCGGGAGGGATGGATGAGCAGTTCTTC. Translating gives CASSLVAGGMDEQFF.